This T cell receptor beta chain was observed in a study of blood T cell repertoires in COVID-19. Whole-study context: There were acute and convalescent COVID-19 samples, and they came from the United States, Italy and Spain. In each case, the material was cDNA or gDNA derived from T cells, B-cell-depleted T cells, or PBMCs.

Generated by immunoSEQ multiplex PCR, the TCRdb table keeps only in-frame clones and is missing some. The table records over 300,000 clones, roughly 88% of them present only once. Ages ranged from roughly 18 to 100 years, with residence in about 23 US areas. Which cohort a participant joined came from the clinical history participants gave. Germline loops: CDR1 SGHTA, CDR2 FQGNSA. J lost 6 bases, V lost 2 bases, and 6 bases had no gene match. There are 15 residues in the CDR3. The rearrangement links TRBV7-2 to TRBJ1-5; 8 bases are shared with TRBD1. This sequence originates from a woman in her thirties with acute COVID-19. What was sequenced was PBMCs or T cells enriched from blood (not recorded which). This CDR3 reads CASSLRTGLGQPQHF. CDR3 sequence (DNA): TGTGCCAGCAGCTTAAGGACAGGGCTCGGTCAGCCCCAGCATTTT.